Listed below are T cell receptor beta chains from one sample, sequenced in a study of shared clonotypes between healthy human individuals. The assay was immunoSEQ multiplex PCR, and TCRdb's table has in-frame clones only and misses some. The data hold roughly 1.4 million clones, with approximately 98.5% observed a single time. The sample was naive CD4+ T cells sorted from blood. The receptors originated from a young man in good health. Both conserved end residues are trimmed from each CDR3. Each record gives: V gene, CDR3 length, J gene, CDR3 protein.

>TRBV9|13|TRBJ1-1
ASSVASGPNTEAF
>TRBV11-2|14|TRBJ2-7
ASSPRLLGVRYEQY
>TRBV7-9|15|TRBJ2-3
ASWARGALPTGDTQY
>TRBV21-1|12|TRBJ1-5
ASSNPPGQQPQH
>TRBV7-9|14|TRBJ1-3
ASSPLGGISGNTIY
>TRBV29-1|12|TRBJ1-2
SVREQVRGYGYT
>TRBV19|16|TRBJ2-1
ASSTRQGKVLSYNEQF
>TRBV2|13|TRBJ1-2
ASSEQGRGRGGYT
>TRBV7-9|12|TRBJ2-3
ASSLRQFTDTQY
>TRBV30|12|TRBJ1-3
AWSVGGTGNTIY
>TRBV7-9|12|TRBJ2-2
ASSSRINTGELF
>TRBV27|13|TRBJ2-7
ASRLRPGPDYEQY
>TRBV5-6|12|TRBJ2-5
ASSLARLQETQY
>TRBV27|13|TRBJ2-7
ASSPLTSGSYEQY
>TRBV7-2|14|TRBJ2-1
ASSLSRTSGEEKQF
>TRBV28|14|TRBJ1-2
ASSFLEMTRIYGYT
>TRBV5-1|12|TRBJ2-5
ASSASPGGETQY
>TRBV29-1|11|TRBJ2-2
SVASGRTGELF
>TRBV5-1|16|TRBJ2-6
ASSLVAGSPSGANVLT
>TRBV27|14|TRBJ2-7
ATRRGGTSGTYEQY
>TRBV7-2|13|TRBJ2-1
ASSFERGLRREQF
>TRBV7-9|14|TRBJ2-1
ASSLGYPGYYNEQF
>TRBV5-6|13|TRBJ2-1
ASSRLAGGGNEQF
>TRBV5-6|13|TRBJ1-2
ASSLPFDQAHGYT
>TRBV7-2|13|TRBJ1-4
ASSLVHRGEEKLF
>TRBV28|13|TRBJ2-1
ASSSGTSGNNEQF
>TRBV7-9|12|TRBJ2-5
ASSPIAGGETQY
>TRBV18|14|TRBJ1-2
ASSPLSLGANYGYT
>TRBV10-3|11|TRBJ2-1
AIRGGAYNEQF
>TRBV18|14|TRBJ2-7
ASSPLLQGFKVEQY
>TRBV28|10|TRBJ1-1
ASSSDRLQAF
>TRBV9|13|TRBJ2-5
ASSVDGRGIETQY
>TRBV5-5|14|TRBJ2-1
ASSPVAGGPYNEQF
>TRBV10-3|15|TRBJ1-3
AIRSDIGFLSGNTIY
>TRBV6-6|13|TRBJ2-7
ASSYSKDPAYEQY
>TRBV28|13|TRBJ2-3
ASSPPSGRKDTQY
>TRBV19|12|TRBJ2-2
ASSRGPNTGELF